This TCR beta chain comes out of a study of T cell changes during pregnancy in multiple sclerosis. Sequencing was performed with immunoSEQ multiplex PCR; in TCRdb, only in-frame clones are kept and a portion is missing. The sample lists about 92,000 clones, roughly 92% occurring once. This sample comprised peripheral blood, obtained in the first trimester of pregnancy. The receptor comes from a female donor with multiple sclerosis, enrolled in a pregnancy study.

Here the CDR3 reads CASSPTGGIDEQYF. CDR3 nucleotides: TGTGCCAGCAGCCCGACCGGGGGTATCGACGAGCAGTACTTC. The rearrangement joins TRBV11-1 to TRBJ2-7, with a tentative D call TRBD2 (6 bases). The germline V gene encodes CDR1 SGHAT and CDR2 FQDESV (reference sequence). The CDR3 is 14 residues long. Trimming left V 5 bases short and J 5 bases short, with 16 bases between. Together with reference TRBV11-1 and TRBJ2-7, the CDR3 gives the full variable domain: EAEVAQSPRYKITEKSQAVAFWCDPISGHATLYWYRQILGQGPELLVQFQDESVVDDSQLPKDRFSAERLKGVDSTLKIQPAELGDSAMYLCASSPTGGIDEQYFGPGTRLTVT.